Presented here are 3 T cell receptor beta chains from one specimen sequenced in a study of T cell changes during pregnancy in multiple sclerosis. Generated by immunoSEQ multiplex PCR, the TCRdb table keeps only in-frame clones and is missing some. The table shows 85,000 to 130,000 clones, with around 92% occurring only once. The specimen comprised peripheral blood, sampled before pregnancy. The receptors were sampled from a female donor with multiple sclerosis, enrolled in a pregnancy study.

The V gene is TRBV7-2, the J gene TRBJ2-7, with unresolved D. The CDR3 has 13 residues. V dropped 1 base and J dropped 5 bases, with 9 bases sitting between them. CDR1 and CDR2 (germline): SGHTA, FQGNSA. The CDR3 sequence is CASSLGYLNEQYF. CDR3 nucleotide sequence: TGTGCCAGCAGCTTAGGGTACTTAAACGAGCAGTACTTC.

The J gene is TRBJ2-7, the V gene TRBV5-1; 8 nucleotides line up with TRBD2. Germline values: CDR1 SGHRS, CDR2 YFSETQ. Germline trimming cut 2 bases from V and 2 bases from J; bases unmatched to any gene: 3. The CDR3 covers 14 residues. CDR3 in DNA: TGCGCCAGCAGCTTCGTGACTAGCGCCTACGAGCAGTACTTC. Translation gives CASSFVTSAYEQYF.

The CDR3 DNA reads as TGTGCCAGCAGCCGAGGCTCCTACAATGAGCAGTTCTTC. Protein product: CASSRGSYNEQFF. The chain recombines TRBV5-5 with TRBJ2-1, with unresolved D. Trimming pared 4 bases from V and 0 bases from J, leaving 5 bases between. The CDR3 has 13 amino acids. Germline CDR1 SGHKS, CDR2 YYEKEE (reference sequence).